This T cell receptor (beta chain) was profiled in a study of Ad26.COV2.S vaccination and SARS-CoV-2 variants. For the study at large: The vaccine Ad26.COV2.S was put into the muscle once, or twice with 56 days between. Study conclusions and caveats: Total T cell responses may have been underestimated by the TCR breadth and depth analyses.

Treatment defined: 15 to 20 received Ad26.COV2.S at low or high dose, single or two shots; several received placebo; per-sample allocation not given. Specimen acquisition occurred on day 63 following the initial vaccine or placebo injection. Participants' vaccine, an Ad26 vector, delivered Wuhan-strain SARS-CoV-2 spike. Clones were sequenced by immunoSEQ multiplex PCR, and TCRdb holds only the in-frame ones, with some missing. Of about 350,000 clones in the sample, roughly 81% were seen once. The V gene's germline CDR1 is LNHDA and CDR2 SQIVND (reference sequence). This CDR3 is built from 20 residues. J was trimmed by 3 bases and V by 4 bases; bases with no gene match: 19. Worth noting for this clone: Its antigen is currently unknown.

This sequence was found in a person aged 18-65 years who received the Ad26.COV2.S COVID-19 vaccine or a placebo. The chain has TRBV19 and TRBJ1-4; TRBD1 agrees at 8 bases. The sample was peripheral blood, taken in a trial of Ad26.COV2.S vaccine versus placebo. For the CDR3, the DNA is TGTGCCAGTAGTAGGCGACCCGGGACAGGAGGAGAAACGGCTAATGAAAAACTGTTTTTT. This sequence encodes CASSRRPGTGGETANEKLFF.